A selection of T cell receptor beta chains follows, all from one sample in a study of cytomegalovirus exposure and HLA in healthy donors. The assay was immunoSEQ multiplex PCR, and TCRdb's table has in-frame clones only and misses some. This table has about 66,000 clones, 95% to 96% appearing once. The sequencing input was PBMCs. The origin of the receptors is a man between 18 and 29 years old in good health and CMV-seronegative. CDR3s include the opening cysteine and the closing phenylalanine or tryptophan. The order of the fields is CDR3 protein, CDR3 DNA, J gene, D gene, clone size, V gene. D genes are given only for firm matches. Part of the rows lack a size; the others show once, few, many or a class for expanded clones.

cdr3_aa: CASSLASGSDYEQYF
cdr3_nt: TGTGCCAGCAGCTTAGCTAGCGGGAGCGACTACGAGCAGTACTTC
j_call: TRBJ2-7
d_call: TRBD2
clone_size: once
v_call: TRBV7-2

cdr3_aa: CASSGPGTTVGEQYF
cdr3_nt: TGTGCCAGCAGCGGGCCCGGGACTACCGTGGGAGAGCAGTACTTC
j_call: TRBJ2-7
d_call: TRBD2
clone_size: -
v_call: TRBV11-2

cdr3_aa: CASSFGASYNEQFF
cdr3_nt: TGTGCCAGCAGCTTTGGGGCAAGTTACAATGAGCAGTTCTTC
j_call: TRBJ2-1
d_call: -
clone_size: once
v_call: TRBV7-2

cdr3_aa: CASSRAGSNTGELFF
cdr3_nt: TGTGCCAGCTCACGGGCAGGGTCGAACACCGGGGAGCTGTTTTTT
j_call: TRBJ2-2
d_call: -
clone_size: -
v_call: TRBV18

cdr3_aa: CAWRHRGASEKLFF
cdr3_nt: TGTGCCTGGAGGCACCGGGGGGCGAGTGAAAAACTGTTTTTT
j_call: TRBJ1-4
d_call: -
clone_size: -
v_call: TRBV30

cdr3_aa: CASSPPRSTHEQYF
cdr3_nt: TGCGCCAGCAGCCCCCCGCGGTCCACGCACGAGCAGTACTTC
j_call: TRBJ2-7
d_call: -
clone_size: once
v_call: TRBV4-1

cdr3_aa: CASSESDSYEQYF
cdr3_nt: TGCGCCAGCAGTGAGTCCGACAGCTACGAGCAGTACTTC
j_call: TRBJ2-7
d_call: -
clone_size: -
v_call: TRBV10-2

cdr3_aa: CASSLSAGSTNEKLFF
cdr3_nt: TGTGCCAGCAGTTTATCGGCCGGGTCAACTAATGAAAAACTGTTTTTT
j_call: TRBJ1-4
d_call: -
clone_size: -
v_call: TRBV27

cdr3_aa: CASSTADRNEQFF
cdr3_nt: TGCGCCAGCAGCACGGCTGACAGGAATGAGCAGTTCTTC
j_call: TRBJ2-1
d_call: -
clone_size: -
v_call: TRBV5-1

cdr3_aa: CASSLVRETQYF
cdr3_nt: TGTGCCAGCAGCTTAGTGAGAGAGACCCAGTACTTC
j_call: TRBJ2-5
d_call: -
clone_size: -
v_call: TRBV7-2

cdr3_aa: CASRGTGGEAFF
cdr3_nt: TGTGCCAGTCGAGGGACAGGGGGTGAGGCTTTCTTT
j_call: TRBJ1-1
d_call: TRBD1
clone_size: -
v_call: TRBV2

cdr3_aa: CSARPDYTQYF
cdr3_nt: TGCAGTGCTAGACCAGATTATACGCAGTATTTT
j_call: TRBJ2-3
d_call: -
clone_size: -
v_call: TRBV20-1

cdr3_aa: CASSVIPSVDEQFF
cdr3_nt: TGTGCCAGCAGCGTCATACCTAGCGTCGATGAGCAGTTCTTC
j_call: TRBJ2-1
d_call: -
clone_size: -
v_call: TRBV7-9

cdr3_aa: CASSELEVAGGYNEQFF
cdr3_nt: TGTGCCAGCAGTGAATTGGAGGTTGCGGGAGGGTACAATGAGCAGTTCTTC
j_call: TRBJ2-1
d_call: TRBD2
clone_size: -
v_call: TRBV25-1